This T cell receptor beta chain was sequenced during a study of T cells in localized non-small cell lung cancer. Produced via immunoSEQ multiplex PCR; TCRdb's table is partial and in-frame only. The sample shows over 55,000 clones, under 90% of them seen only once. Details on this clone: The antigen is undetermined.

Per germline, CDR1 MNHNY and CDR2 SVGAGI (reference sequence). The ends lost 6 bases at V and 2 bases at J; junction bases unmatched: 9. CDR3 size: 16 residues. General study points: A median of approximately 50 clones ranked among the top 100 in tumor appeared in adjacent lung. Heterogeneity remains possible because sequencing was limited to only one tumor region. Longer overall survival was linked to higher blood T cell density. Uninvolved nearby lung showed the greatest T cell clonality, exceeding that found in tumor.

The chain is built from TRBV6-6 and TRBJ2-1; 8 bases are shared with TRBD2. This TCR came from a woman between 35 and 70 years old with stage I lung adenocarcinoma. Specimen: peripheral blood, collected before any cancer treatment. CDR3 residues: CASSSRGGEAYNEQFF. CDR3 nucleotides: TGTGCCAGCAGCTCACGGGGGGGGGAGGCCTACAATGAGCAGTTCTTC.